This T cell receptor (beta chain) was documented in a study of cytomegalovirus exposure and HLA in healthy donors. Study details: The 120 or so validation repertoires used the same platform as the approximately 620 first-cohort repertoires (as reported by a later analysis). Findings of the study overall: Through in vitro validation, a few CMV-associated chains were shown to be specific for CMV antigens. Listed as cytomegalovirus-associated were 164 TCR beta chains. Rare TCR sequences dominated, though some public TCRs recurred in many donors.

V was cut by 4 bases and J by 7 bases, with 16 bases left in between. Germline CDR1 is SGHAT and CDR2 is FQNNGV. CDR3 length equals 14 residues. Profiled with immunoSEQ multiplex PCR; TCRdb holds only in-frame clones, not every one. Among around 45,000 clones listed, roughly 90% were seen once. Worth noting for this clone: Its antigen is unidentified.

This TCR derives from a young man in good health and CMV-seronegative. The V gene is TRBV11-2, the J gene TRBJ1-2, with D possibly being TRBD1 (6 bases). Material: PBMCs. The CDR3 DNA reads TGTGCCAGCAGCTCGGACAGCTACTTATCTGGCTACACCTTC. Translated, it gives CASSSDSYLSGYTF.